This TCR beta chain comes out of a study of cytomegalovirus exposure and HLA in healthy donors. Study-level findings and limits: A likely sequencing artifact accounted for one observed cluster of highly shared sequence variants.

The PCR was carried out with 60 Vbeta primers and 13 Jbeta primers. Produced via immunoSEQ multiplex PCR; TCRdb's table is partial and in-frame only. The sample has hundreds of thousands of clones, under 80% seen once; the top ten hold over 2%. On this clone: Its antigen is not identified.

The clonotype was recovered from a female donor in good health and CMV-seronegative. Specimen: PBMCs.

CDR3 sequence: CASSEREKISRTGLKETQYF. CDR3 coding DNA: TGTGCCAGCAGTGAACGAGAAAAGATTAGTAGGACAGGGTTAAAAGAGACCCAGTACTTC. The chain couples TRBV6-4 to TRBJ2-5; 8 bases match TRBD1. This CDR3 is 20 amino acids long. V was clipped by 3 bases and J by 3 bases; unmatched bases: 21. Germline CDR1 and CDR2: MRHNA and SNTAGT.